A selection of T cell receptor beta chains follows, all from one sample in a study of OX40 agonist ivuxolimab in advanced cancers. Profiled with immunoSEQ multiplex PCR; TCRdb holds only in-frame clones, not every one. The table includes tens of thousands of clones, around 89% detected once. This sample comprised CD4+ or CD8+ T cells sorted from blood, obtained in a trial of the OX40 agonist ivuxolimab. The receptors here all came from an adult with an advanced solid tumor such as melanoma, head and neck, liver or kidney cancer. CDR3s include the opening cysteine and the closing phenylalanine or tryptophan. The D gene is left open where the match is weak. Size is omitted from some rows. Given values are once, few, many or a class for expanded clones.

clone_size d_call j_call v_call cdr3_nt cdr3_aa
- - TRBJ1-1 TRBV5-4 TGTGCCAGCAGCTTCGGGCCGACTGAAGCTTTCTTT CASSFGPTEAFF
- TRBD2 TRBJ2-2 TRBV30 TGTGCCTGGAGACTGGGGGGGGCGAACACCGGGGAGCTGTTTTTT CAWRLGGANTGELFF
- - TRBJ1-2 TRBV4-1 TGCGCCAGCAGCCAAGACGCTGGGGAGGTCGGTTATGGCTACACCTTC CASSQDAGEVGYGYTF
- TRBD2 TRBJ2-7 TRBV29-1 TGCAGCGTTTCGACTAGCGGGAGCTCCTACGAGCAGTACTTC CSVSTSGSSYEQYF
- - TRBJ1-2 TRBV28 TGTGCCAGCAGTTTTGTCCGGGTCGGGAACTATGGCTACACCTTC CASSFVRVGNYGYTF
- TRBD2 TRBJ2-3 TRBV28 TGTGCCAGCAGCCCGCGAGCGGGAGTAGATACGCAGTATTTT CASSPRAGVDTQYF
- - TRBJ2-3 TRBV27 TGTGCCAGCACGGACACAGATACGCAGTATTTT CASTDTDTQYF
- TRBD2 TRBJ2-3 TRBV28 TGTGCCAGCAGTCGGGACGCGGCGGGAGCGGGTACAGATACGCAGTATTTT CASSRDAAGAGTDTQYF
- TRBD2 TRBJ2-7 TRBV18 TGTGCCAGCTCACGTACTAGCGGAACTTCCTACGAGCAGTACTTC CASSRTSGTSYEQYF
- TRBD1 TRBJ2-7 TRBV14 TGTGCCAGCAGCCAACCGGGACAGGGGGCCCGACCCTACGAGCAGTACTTC CASSQPGQGARPYEQYF
- - TRBJ1-4 TRBV29-1 TGCAGCGTTGAGGCAGGGAGTGAAAAACTGTTTTTT CSVEAGSEKLFF
- - TRBJ2-7 TRBV19 TGTGCCAGTACCTATGGAGCAGGCCTTTCCTACGAGCAGTACTTC CASTYGAGLSYEQYF
once - TRBJ1-1 TRBV28 TGTGCCAGCAGTTGGGGGTGGGGCGGAGAAGCTTTCTTT CASSWGWGGEAFF
few TRBD1 TRBJ1-1 TRBV7-9 TGTGCCAGCAGCGAGACAGGGGGCCAATTTGAAGCTTTCTTT CASSETGGQFEAFF
- - TRBJ2-3 TRBV19 TGTGCCAGTAGTATCGTCCTCCAGCGGAGTAGCACAGATACGCAGTATTTT CASSIVLQRSSTDTQYF
- - TRBJ2-6 TRBV21-1 TGTGCCAGCAGCATAAAAGCTGGGGCCAACGTCCTGACTTTC CASSIKAGANVLTF
- - TRBJ2-7 TRBV27 TGTGCCAGCAGTTCAGCGAACCTTGAGCAGTACTTC CASSSANLEQYF
- - TRBJ1-2 TRBV18 TGTGCCAGCTCCCTAACAGGTCCGGATGGCTACACCTTC CASSLTGPDGYTF
- - TRBJ2-1 TRBV7-6 TGTGCCAGCAGCTTAGGCAATGAGCAGTTCTTC CASSLGNEQFF
once - TRBJ1-1 TRBV19 TGTGCCAGTAGTACAGCCACGGGACAAGTTGAAGCTTTCTTT CASSTATGQVEAFF
- - TRBJ2-2 TRBV9 TGTGCCAGCAGTCCGGGGACCGCGAACACCGGGGAGCTGTTTTTT CASSPGTANTGELFF
- - TRBJ2-3 TRBV6-4 TGTGCCAGCAGCGAAGGAACAACCCGCCCGCAGTATTTT CASSEGTTRPQYF
once - TRBJ2-2 TRBV9 TGTGCCGGCAGCGTAGGTGGGGTCACCGGGGAGCTGTTTTTT CAGSVGGVTGELFF
- - TRBJ1-2 TRBV6-6 TGTGCCAGCAGTTACTCCAGGGATCTCCATGGCTACACCTTC CASSYSRDLHGYTF
- - TRBJ2-2 TRBV14 TGTGCCAGCAGGGACGGGAAAGGGACCGGGGAGCTGTTTTTT CASRDGKGTGELFF
- TRBD2 TRBJ2-7 TRBV5-8 TGTGCCAGCAGCGTGGGACTAGCGGGAGGGATGTACGAGCAGTACTTC CASSVGLAGGMYEQYF
- - TRBJ2-7 TRBV6-6 TGTGCCAGCAGTTACAGCGGGACAGCTTCCTACGAGCAGTACTTC CASSYSGTASYEQYF
- - TRBJ2-5 TRBV10-1 TGCGCCAGCAGTCAAGGGACGGCCCAAGAGACCCAGTACTTC CASSQGTAQETQYF
- TRBD1 TRBJ2-7 TRBV11-2 TGTGCCAGCAGCTTTAACAGGGGGATCTTCTACGAGCAGTACTTC CASSFNRGIFYEQYF
- TRBD1 TRBJ1-4 TRBV27 TGTGCCAGCAGTCCCAGGGGGTCCAAGAGTGAAAAACTGTTTTTT CASSPRGSKSEKLFF
- - TRBJ2-1 TRBV7-6 TGTGCCAGCAGCTTATATCACACTGCCGATGAGCAGTTCTTC CASSLYHTADEQFF
- TRBD2 TRBJ2-3 TRBV13 TGTGCCAGCAGCTTAGGGGCCCCTAGCGGGAGTACAGATACGCAGTATTTT CASSLGAPSGSTDTQYF
- - TRBJ2-7 TRBV6-1 TGTGCCAGCCAGTTTGGGTTATGGGCCGAGCAGTACTTC CASQFGLWAEQYF
- - TRBJ1-5 TRBV6-1 TGTGCCAGCAGTGAAGCGGCGGGATTCAATCAGCCCCAGCATTTT CASSEAAGFNQPQHF
- TRBD2 TRBJ2-1 TRBV7-9 TGTGCCAGCAGCTCGAGTCTCCTAGCGGGAGGCGAGCAGTTCTTC CASSSSLLAGGEQFF
- TRBD2 TRBJ2-7 TRBV6-1 TGTGCCAGCAGTGAAGCCACTAGCGGAAAGACCTACGAGCAGTACTTC CASSEATSGKTYEQYF
- - TRBJ2-7 TRBV27 TGTGCCAGCAGTTTATCGAAGGAGTACGAGCAGTACTTC CASSLSKEYEQYF
few - TRBJ2-7 TRBV2 TGTGCCAGCAGGGGAGGGGGTGGCTACGAGCAGTACTTC CASRGGGGYEQYF
- - TRBJ1-5 TRBV27 TGTGCCAGCAGCCTATTAGGGGGTGGCAATCAGCCCCAGCATTTT CASSLLGGGNQPQHF
- - TRBJ2-5 TRBV5-1 TGCGCCAGCAGCTCCGCCGGGTGGGAGACCCAGTACTTC CASSSAGWETQYF
- TRBD1 TRBJ1-5 TRBV27 TGTGCCAGCAGGACAGGGGGCGCGCCCCAGCATTTT CASRTGGAPQHF
- - TRBJ2-1 TRBV6-6 TGTGCCAGCAGTTCATATCAGAGCTCCTACAATGAGCAGTTCTTC CASSSYQSSYNEQFF
- - TRBJ2-5 TRBV18 TGTGCCAGCTCACCACCACGTCCCAATGAAGAGACCCAGTACTTC CASSPPRPNEETQYF
- - TRBJ1-2 TRBV4-1 TGCGCCAGCAGCCGCGGACGGGCTGACTATGGCTACACCTTC CASSRGRADYGYTF
- TRBD2 TRBJ2-1 TRBV12-5 TGTGCTAGTGGTCAAACTAGCGGGAGCACCTACAATGAGCAGTTCTTC CASGQTSGSTYNEQFF
- TRBD2 TRBJ2-3 TRBV7-6 TGTGCCAGCAGTCGAACCGGGACTAGTGCGGATACGCAGTATTTT CASSRTGTSADTQYF
once - TRBJ2-1 TRBV4-1 TGCGCCAGCAGCCAAGTTGGGAGCGGCAATGAGCAGTTCTTC CASSQVGSGNEQFF
- TRBD1 TRBJ2-2 TRBV9 TGTGCCAGCAGCGTTGGGAAGGGGGCAGACGGGGAGCTGTTTTTT CASSVGKGADGELFF
- - TRBJ1-1 TRBV5-1 TGCGCCAGCAGCTTGGCCGTGGGGGGAGCTGAAGCTTTCTTT CASSLAVGGAEAFF